These T cell receptor beta chains were read from a single sample in a study of blood T cell repertoires in COVID-19. Profiling relied on immunoSEQ multiplex PCR, and the TCRdb table lists in-frame clones only, not all of them. The sample holds some 300,000 clones, almost 90% seen once. Sequencing used peripheral blood. The source is a woman aged 40-49 years with COVID-19, enrolled during active disease. Both conserved end residues are part of each CDR3. The order of the fields is D gene, J gene, V gene, clone size, CDR3 protein, CDR3 DNA. The D gene is left open where the match is weak. Rows may omit the clone size; those that give it use once, few, many or a size class.

d_call: TRBD2; j_call: TRBJ2-4; v_call: TRBV5-4; clone_size: NA; cdr3_aa: CASSSKAGGLGLDIQYF; cdr3_nt: TGTGCCAGCAGCTCCAAAGCGGGAGGGCTCGGTTTGGACATTCAGTACTTC
d_call: TRBD1; j_call: TRBJ2-7; v_call: TRBV7-2; clone_size: once; cdr3_aa: CASSLGTGVPYEQYF; cdr3_nt: TGTGCCAGCAGCTTAGGGACAGGGGTTCCCTACGAGCAGTACTTC
d_call: NA; j_call: TRBJ2-3; v_call: TRBV7-3; clone_size: NA; cdr3_aa: CASSSSDTQYF; cdr3_nt: TGTGCCAGCAGCTCTTCAGATACGCAGTATTTT
d_call: NA; j_call: TRBJ1-5; v_call: TRBV2; clone_size: NA; cdr3_aa: CASREYSNQPQHF; cdr3_nt: TGTGCCAGCAGGGAGTATAGCAATCAGCCCCAGCATTTT
d_call: NA; j_call: TRBJ1-1; v_call: TRBV11-2; clone_size: NA; cdr3_aa: CASSLKGGTEAFF; cdr3_nt: TGTGCCAGCAGCTTGAAAGGGGGCACTGAAGCTTTCTTT
d_call: TRBD1; j_call: TRBJ1-5; v_call: TRBV6-5; clone_size: NA; cdr3_aa: CASRQDHRGQPQHF; cdr3_nt: TGTGCCAGCAGACAAGACCACAGGGGTCAGCCCCAGCATTTT
d_call: TRBD2; j_call: TRBJ2-4; v_call: TRBV28; clone_size: NA; cdr3_aa: CASSFGGRYLSAKNIQYF; cdr3_nt: TGTGCCAGCAGTTTTGGCGGGAGGTATTTGTCGGCCAAAAACATTCAGTACTTC
d_call: TRBD1; j_call: TRBJ1-2; v_call: TRBV28; clone_size: NA; cdr3_aa: CASLKQGVDLYGYTF; cdr3_nt: TGTGCCAGCCTCAAGCAGGGGGTGGACCTCTATGGCTACACCTTC
d_call: NA; j_call: TRBJ2-7; v_call: TRBV5-1; clone_size: few; cdr3_aa: CASSLVGASYEQYF; cdr3_nt: TGCGCCAGCAGCTTGGTGGGAGCTTCCTACGAGCAGTACTTC
d_call: TRBD2; j_call: TRBJ2-7; v_call: TRBV28; clone_size: NA; cdr3_aa: CASLTLLSGTPPYEQYF; cdr3_nt: TGTGCCAGCCTGACCCTCCTTAGCGGGACACCTCCCTACGAGCAGTACTTC
d_call: TRBD1; j_call: TRBJ2-7; v_call: TRBV4-3; clone_size: once; cdr3_aa: CASSQGQGHYEQYF; cdr3_nt: TGCGCCAGCAGCCAAGGACAGGGGCACTACGAGCAGTACTTC
d_call: TRBD1; j_call: TRBJ1-2; v_call: TRBV28; clone_size: NA; cdr3_aa: CASSRGQGVKGYTF; cdr3_nt: TGTGCCAGCAGCCGAGGACAGGGGGTGAAAGGCTACACCTTC
d_call: NA; j_call: TRBJ2-4; v_call: TRBV12-2; clone_size: NA; cdr3_aa: CASRPSPQGSKNIQYF; cdr3_nt: TGTGCAAGTCGCCCTTCACCCCAGGGGTCCAAAAACATTCAGTACTTC
d_call: NA; j_call: TRBJ2-7; v_call: TRBV5-1; clone_size: NA; cdr3_aa: CATAFFGGHEQYF; cdr3_nt: TGCGCCACCGCCTTTTTCGGGGGGCACGAGCAGTACTTC
d_call: NA; j_call: TRBJ1-1; v_call: TRBV11-2; clone_size: NA; cdr3_aa: CASSLTWGQKNTEAFF; cdr3_nt: TGTGCCAGCAGCTTAACGTGGGGGCAAAAGAACACTGAAGCTTTCTTT
d_call: NA; j_call: TRBJ1-1; v_call: TRBV4-2; clone_size: NA; cdr3_aa: CASSRTERDTEAFF; cdr3_nt: TGTGCCAGCAGTCGGACAGAGAGGGACACTGAAGCTTTCTTT
d_call: NA; j_call: TRBJ2-7; v_call: TRBV27; clone_size: NA; cdr3_aa: CASSLSGGLSYEQYF; cdr3_nt: TGTGCCAGCAGTTTATCGGGAGGTCTCTCCTACGAGCAGTACTTC
d_call: TRBD1; j_call: TRBJ2-7; v_call: TRBV19; clone_size: once; cdr3_aa: CASSRDRGYEQYF; cdr3_nt: TGTGCCAGTAGTAGGGACAGGGGTTACGAGCAGTACTTC
d_call: NA; j_call: TRBJ2-2; v_call: TRBV28; clone_size: once; cdr3_aa: CASIPAQDGELFF; cdr3_nt: TGTGCCAGCATCCCTGCCCAGGACGGGGAGCTGTTTTTT
d_call: NA; j_call: TRBJ1-1; v_call: TRBV10-2; clone_size: once; cdr3_aa: CASSRQIMNTEAFF; cdr3_nt: TGCGCCAGCAGTCGACAGATCATGAACACTGAAGCTTTCTTT
d_call: NA; j_call: TRBJ2-6; v_call: TRBV27; clone_size: once; cdr3_aa: CASSFEGLRLSGANVLTF; cdr3_nt: TGTGCCAGCAGTTTTGAGGGATTAAGACTCTCGGGGGCCAACGTCCTGACTTTC
d_call: NA; j_call: TRBJ1-4; v_call: TRBV28; clone_size: NA; cdr3_aa: CASSTPAVSTNEKLFF; cdr3_nt: TGTGCCAGCAGCACCCCCGCGGTTTCAACTAATGAAAAACTGTTTTTT
d_call: TRBD1; j_call: TRBJ2-7; v_call: TRBV4-1; clone_size: NA; cdr3_aa: CASSQAKGQGEPYEQYF; cdr3_nt: TGCGCCAGCAGCCAAGCCAAAGGACAGGGGGAACCCTACGAGCAGTACTTC
d_call: TRBD1; j_call: TRBJ1-6; v_call: TRBV28; clone_size: NA; cdr3_aa: CASSYDRGLHF; cdr3_nt: TGTGCCAGCAGTTATGACAGGGGCCTCCACTTT
d_call: TRBD1; j_call: TRBJ2-7; v_call: TRBV10-3; clone_size: NA; cdr3_aa: CAISRSGTDYEQYF; cdr3_nt: TGTGCCATCAGTCGGTCCGGGACAGATTACGAGCAGTACTTC
d_call: NA; j_call: TRBJ2-5; v_call: TRBV24-1; clone_size: NA; cdr3_aa: CATSDSEQGSHVETQYF; cdr3_nt: TGTGCCACCAGTGATTCCGAACAGGGCTCTCACGTAGAGACCCAGTACTTC
d_call: NA; j_call: TRBJ1-3; v_call: TRBV18; clone_size: NA; cdr3_aa: CASSPQGLLSHSGNTIYF; cdr3_nt: TGTGCCAGCTCACCTCAGGGCCTCCTGTCCCACTCTGGAAACACCATATATTTT
d_call: NA; j_call: TRBJ2-7; v_call: TRBV2; clone_size: once; cdr3_aa: CASSPLAYEQYF; cdr3_nt: TGTGCCAGCTCCCCCCTAGCCTACGAGCAGTACTTC
d_call: TRBD1; j_call: TRBJ1-1; v_call: TRBV28; clone_size: NA; cdr3_aa: CASSSALTGVRKNTEAFF; cdr3_nt: TGTGCCAGCAGCTCCGCCCTTACAGGGGTACGCAAGAACACTGAAGCTTTCTTT
d_call: TRBD2; j_call: TRBJ2-1; v_call: TRBV12-3/TRBV12-4; clone_size: NA; cdr3_aa: CASTSGGENEQFF; cdr3_nt: TGTGCCAGTACTAGCGGGGGGGAAAATGAGCAGTTCTTC
d_call: TRBD1; j_call: TRBJ2-7; v_call: TRBV10-1; clone_size: NA; cdr3_aa: CASSEKTGGSYEQYF; cdr3_nt: TGCGCCAGCAGTGAAAAAACAGGGGGCTCCTACGAGCAGTACTTC
d_call: TRBD2; j_call: TRBJ2-1; v_call: TRBV6-5; clone_size: NA; cdr3_aa: CASSWGTSGYNEQFF; cdr3_nt: TGTGCCAGCAGTTGGGGGACTAGCGGTTACAATGAGCAGTTCTTC
d_call: TRBD1; j_call: TRBJ1-5; v_call: TRBV7-2; clone_size: NA; cdr3_aa: CASSARTGLLGDSNQPQHF; cdr3_nt: TGTGCCAGCAGCGCCCGGACAGGGCTCCTTGGGGATAGCAATCAGCCCCAGCATTTT
d_call: NA; j_call: TRBJ1-1; v_call: TRBV27; clone_size: NA; cdr3_aa: CASSRTVNTEAFF; cdr3_nt: TGTGCCAGCAGCAGGACAGTGAACACTGAAGCTTTCTTT
d_call: TRBD1; j_call: TRBJ1-6; v_call: TRBV2; clone_size: NA; cdr3_aa: CASSRDRVESPLHF; cdr3_nt: TGTGCCAGCAGTCGGGACAGGGTAGAGTCACCCCTCCACTTT
d_call: NA; j_call: TRBJ2-4; v_call: TRBV11-2; clone_size: NA; cdr3_aa: CASSFGTENIQYF; cdr3_nt: TGTGCCAGCAGCTTTGGGACTGAAAACATTCAGTACTTC
d_call: TRBD2; j_call: TRBJ2-7; v_call: TRBV9; clone_size: NA; cdr3_aa: CASSVNPSGLASGEQYF; cdr3_nt: TGTGCCAGCAGCGTAAACCCCTCCGGACTAGCGTCGGGGGAGCAGTACTTC
d_call: NA; j_call: TRBJ1-5; v_call: TRBV19; clone_size: NA; cdr3_aa: CASSIEGRGPQHF; cdr3_nt: TGTGCCAGTAGTATAGAGGGGCGTGGGCCCCAGCATTTT
d_call: NA; j_call: TRBJ1-5; v_call: TRBV9; clone_size: NA; cdr3_aa: CASSVGERDRPQHF; cdr3_nt: TGTGCCAGCAGCGTAGGAGAGAGGGATAGGCCCCAGCATTTT
d_call: TRBD1; j_call: TRBJ1-6; v_call: TRBV5-1; clone_size: NA; cdr3_aa: CASSSGTGDSPLHF; cdr3_nt: TGCGCCAGCAGCTCCGGGACAGGGGATTCACCCCTCCACTTT
d_call: NA; j_call: TRBJ2-7; v_call: TRBV19; clone_size: NA; cdr3_aa: CASSMSRDTYEQYF; cdr3_nt: TGTGCCAGTAGTATGTCTCGGGACACCTACGAGCAGTACTTC
d_call: TRBD1; j_call: TRBJ1-1; v_call: TRBV11-3; clone_size: NA; cdr3_aa: CASSNPGQENTEAFF; cdr3_nt: TGTGCCAGCAGCAACCCGGGACAGGAGAACACTGAAGCTTTCTTT
d_call: TRBD2; j_call: TRBJ2-1; v_call: TRBV19; clone_size: NA; cdr3_aa: CASSAGLAGGHEQFF; cdr3_nt: TGTGCCAGTAGTGCGGGACTAGCGGGGGGACATGAGCAGTTCTTC
d_call: TRBD1; j_call: TRBJ2-1; v_call: TRBV19; clone_size: NA; cdr3_aa: CASSTLDREYNEQFF; cdr3_nt: TGTGCCAGTAGTACCCTGGACAGGGAGTACAATGAGCAGTTCTTC
d_call: TRBD1; j_call: TRBJ1-5; v_call: TRBV23-1; clone_size: NA; cdr3_aa: CASGRTGGFGNQPQHF; cdr3_nt: TGCGCCAGCGGGAGGACAGGGGGCTTCGGCAATCAGCCCCAGCATTTT
d_call: TRBD1; j_call: TRBJ2-5; v_call: TRBV28; clone_size: NA; cdr3_aa: CASSFPQGKETQYF; cdr3_nt: TGTGCCAGCAGTTTTCCACAGGGGAAAGAGACCCAGTACTTC
d_call: NA; j_call: TRBJ1-5; v_call: TRBV28; clone_size: NA; cdr3_aa: CASSFGGTFEQPQHF; cdr3_nt: TGTGCCAGCAGTTTTGGGGGGACCTTTGAACAGCCCCAGCATTTT
d_call: NA; j_call: TRBJ1-2; v_call: TRBV7-8; clone_size: NA; cdr3_aa: CASSFRTSGNGYTF; cdr3_nt: TGTGCCAGCAGCTTTAGGACATCTGGGAATGGCTACACCTTC
d_call: NA; j_call: TRBJ1-1; v_call: TRBV5-1; clone_size: NA; cdr3_aa: CASSLSTNTEAFF; cdr3_nt: TGCGCCAGCAGCTTGTCGACTAACACTGAAGCTTTCTTT
d_call: TRBD2; j_call: TRBJ2-3; v_call: TRBV27; clone_size: NA; cdr3_aa: CASSRIGLADTDTQYF; cdr3_nt: TGTGCCAGCAGTAGAATAGGACTAGCGGATACAGATACGCAGTATTTT
d_call: NA; j_call: TRBJ1-1; v_call: TRBV2; clone_size: NA; cdr3_aa: CASRADGGVAEAFF; cdr3_nt: TGTGCCAGCAGAGCAGACGGGGGTGTCGCTGAAGCTTTCTTT
d_call: NA; j_call: TRBJ2-2; v_call: TRBV4-2; clone_size: NA; cdr3_aa: CASSLSGLGTGELFF; cdr3_nt: TGTGCCAGCAGCCTTTCGGGACTCGGCACCGGGGAGCTGTTTTTT
d_call: NA; j_call: TRBJ2-6; v_call: TRBV6-2/TRBV6-3; clone_size: NA; cdr3_aa: CASSPRGSGANVLTF; cdr3_nt: TGTGCCAGCAGCCCGAGAGGGTCTGGGGCCAACGTCCTGACTTTC
d_call: NA; j_call: TRBJ2-7; v_call: TRBV18; clone_size: NA; cdr3_aa: CASSPSLQQSYEQYF; cdr3_nt: TGTGCCAGCTCACCATCCTTACAACAATCCTACGAGCAGTACTTC